This T cell receptor (beta chain) was sequenced during a study of shared clonotypes between healthy human individuals. Generated by immunoSEQ multiplex PCR, the TCRdb table keeps only in-frame clones and is missing some. The sample has about 460,000 clones; around 77% are singletons. Germline V gene sequence: CDR1 SGHTA, CDR2 FQGTGA. The CDR3 loop spans 13 amino acids. J was trimmed by 1 base and V by 4 bases; bases with no gene match: 0. Sequenced: PBMCs. The chain employs TRBV7-3 and TRBJ1-1, with 7 bases identical to TRBD1. This clonotype originated in a woman between 35 and 50 years old in good health. Some clones in this sample may be carry-over from other donors' samples. In DNA, the CDR3 is TGTGCCAGCAGCTGGACAGGGAACACTGAAGCTTTCTTT. Amino acids: CASSWTGNTEAFF.